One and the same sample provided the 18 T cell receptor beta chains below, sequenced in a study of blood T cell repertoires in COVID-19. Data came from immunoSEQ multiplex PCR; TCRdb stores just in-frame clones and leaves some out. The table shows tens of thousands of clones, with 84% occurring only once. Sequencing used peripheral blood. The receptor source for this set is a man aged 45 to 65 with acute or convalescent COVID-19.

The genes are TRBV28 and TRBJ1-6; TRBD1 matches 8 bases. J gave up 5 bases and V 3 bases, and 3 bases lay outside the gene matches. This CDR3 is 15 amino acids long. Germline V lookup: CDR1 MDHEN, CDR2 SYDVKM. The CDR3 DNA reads TGTGCCAGCAGTTTCCGGGACAGGAATAATTCACCCCTCCACTTT. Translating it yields CASSFRDRNNSPLHF.

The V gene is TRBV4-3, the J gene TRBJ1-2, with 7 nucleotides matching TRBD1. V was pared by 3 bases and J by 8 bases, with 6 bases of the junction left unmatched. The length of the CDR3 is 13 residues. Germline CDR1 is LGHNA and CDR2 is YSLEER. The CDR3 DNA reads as TGCGCCAGCAGCCATACAGGGGAATGGGGCTACACCTTC. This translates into CASSHTGEWGYTF.

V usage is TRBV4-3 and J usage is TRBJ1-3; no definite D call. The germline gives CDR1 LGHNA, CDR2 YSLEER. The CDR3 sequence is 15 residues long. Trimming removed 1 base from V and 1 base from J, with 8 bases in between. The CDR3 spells CASSQAAASGNTIYF. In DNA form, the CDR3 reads TGCGCCAGCAGCCAAGCTGCGGCGTCTGGAAACACCATATATTTT.

This CDR3 reads CASRGTHSGGWLFADTQYF. In DNA, the CDR3 is TGTGCCAGCCGGGGAACACATTCAGGGGGCTGGCTTTTCGCGGATACGCAGTATTTT. The V and J genes are TRBV27 and TRBJ2-3; TRBD1 aligns across 8 bases. The CDR3 is made up of 19 amino acids. The germline CDR1 and CDR2 sequences are MNHEY and SMNVEV (reference sequence). Trimming took 8 bases from V and 6 from J; bases not matched to a gene: 25.

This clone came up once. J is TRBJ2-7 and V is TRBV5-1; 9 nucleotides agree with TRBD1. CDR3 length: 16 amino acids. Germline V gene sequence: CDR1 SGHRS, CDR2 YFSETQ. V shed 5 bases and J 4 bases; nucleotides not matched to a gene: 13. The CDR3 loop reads CASSRGQGSPSYEQYF. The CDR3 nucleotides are TGCGCCAGCAGTAGAGGACAGGGGTCCCCCTCGTACGAGCAGTACTTC. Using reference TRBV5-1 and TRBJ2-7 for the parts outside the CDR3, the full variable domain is KAGVTQTPRYLIKTRGQQVTLSCSPISGHRSVSWYQQTPGQGLQFLFEYFSETQRNKGNFPGRFSGRQFSNSRSEMNVSTLELGDSALYLCASSRGQGSPSYEQYFGPGTRLTVT.

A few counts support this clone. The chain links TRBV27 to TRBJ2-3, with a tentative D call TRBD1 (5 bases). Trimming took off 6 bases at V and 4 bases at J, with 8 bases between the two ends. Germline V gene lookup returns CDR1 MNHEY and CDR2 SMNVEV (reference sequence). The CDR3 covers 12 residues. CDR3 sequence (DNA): TGTGCCAGCAGCAGGACACCAGATACGCAGTATTTT. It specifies CASSRTPDTQYF.

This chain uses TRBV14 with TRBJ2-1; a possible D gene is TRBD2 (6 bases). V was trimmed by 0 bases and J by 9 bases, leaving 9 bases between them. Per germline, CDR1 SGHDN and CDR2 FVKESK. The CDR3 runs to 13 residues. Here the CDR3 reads CASSQDWRGEQFF. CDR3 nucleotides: TGTGCCAGCAGCCAAGACTGGAGGGGTGAGCAGTTCTTC.

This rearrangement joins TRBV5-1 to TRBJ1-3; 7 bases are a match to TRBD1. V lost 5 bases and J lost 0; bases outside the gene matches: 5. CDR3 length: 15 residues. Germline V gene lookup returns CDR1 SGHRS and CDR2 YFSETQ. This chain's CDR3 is CASRDRSASGNTIYF. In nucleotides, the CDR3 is TGCGCCAGCAGGGACAGGAGCGCCTCTGGAAACACCATATATTTT.

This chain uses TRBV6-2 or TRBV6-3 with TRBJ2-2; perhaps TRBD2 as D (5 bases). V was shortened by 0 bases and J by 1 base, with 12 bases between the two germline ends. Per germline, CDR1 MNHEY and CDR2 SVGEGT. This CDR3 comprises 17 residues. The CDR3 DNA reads TGTGCCAGCAGTTACTCGACGGGATCTTGGAACACCGGGGAGCTGTTTTTT. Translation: CASSYSTGSWNTGELFF.

The chain's CDR3 is CASSSNNRNQPQHF. The CDR3 nucleotides are TGTGCCAGCAGTTCCAACAACAGGAACCAGCCCCAGCATTTT. The J gene is TRBJ1-5, the V gene TRBV6-5, with TRBD1 as a possible D gene (5 bases). CDR3 length: 14 residues. V shed 4 bases and J shed 7 bases, with 14 bases lying between them. Germline V gives CDR1 MNHEY, CDR2 SVGAGI.

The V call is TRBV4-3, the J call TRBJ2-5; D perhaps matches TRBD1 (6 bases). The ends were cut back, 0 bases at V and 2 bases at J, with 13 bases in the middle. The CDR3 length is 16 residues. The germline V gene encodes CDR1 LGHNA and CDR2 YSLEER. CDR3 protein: CASSQDRTDDQETQYF. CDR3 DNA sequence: TGCGCCAGCAGCCAAGATAGGACAGACGATCAAGAGACCCAGTACTTC.

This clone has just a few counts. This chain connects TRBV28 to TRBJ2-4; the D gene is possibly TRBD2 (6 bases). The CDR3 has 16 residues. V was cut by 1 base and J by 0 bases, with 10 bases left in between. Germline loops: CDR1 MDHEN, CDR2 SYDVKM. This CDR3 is CASSLLGGLAKNIQYF. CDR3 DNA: TGTGCCAGCAGTTTATTGGGAGGACTAGCCAAAAACATTCAGTACTTC.

CDR3 residues: CASSLVPGADTQYF. CDR3 in DNA: TGTGCCAGCAGCTTGGTACCGGGGGCAGATACGCAGTATTTT. This chain links TRBV5-4 with TRBJ2-3; a weak D match, TRBD2 (6 bases). V was cut by 0 bases and J by 4 bases, with 9 bases left in between. The length of the CDR3 is 14 residues. Germline loops: CDR1 SGHNT, CDR2 YYREEE (reference sequence).

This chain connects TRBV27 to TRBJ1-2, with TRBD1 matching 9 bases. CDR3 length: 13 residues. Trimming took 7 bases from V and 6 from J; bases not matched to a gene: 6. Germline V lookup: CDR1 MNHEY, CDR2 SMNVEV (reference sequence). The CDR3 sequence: CASTGTGTNGYTF. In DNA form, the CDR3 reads TGTGCCAGCACCGGGACAGGGACGAATGGCTACACCTTC.

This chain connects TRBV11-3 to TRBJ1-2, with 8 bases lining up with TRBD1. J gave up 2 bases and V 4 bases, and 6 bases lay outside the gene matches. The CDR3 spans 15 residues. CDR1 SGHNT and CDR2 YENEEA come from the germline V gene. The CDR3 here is CASSSRTGLNYGYTF. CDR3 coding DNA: TGTGCCAGCAGCTCGAGGACAGGGTTGAACTATGGCTACACCTTC.

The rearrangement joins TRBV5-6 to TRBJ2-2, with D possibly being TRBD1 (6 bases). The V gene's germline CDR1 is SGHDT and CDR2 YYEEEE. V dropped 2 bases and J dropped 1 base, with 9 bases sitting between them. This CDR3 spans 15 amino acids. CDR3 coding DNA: TGTGCCAGCAGCTTCTCGGACAGGAACACCGGGGAGCTGTTTTTT. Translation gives CASSFSDRNTGELFF.

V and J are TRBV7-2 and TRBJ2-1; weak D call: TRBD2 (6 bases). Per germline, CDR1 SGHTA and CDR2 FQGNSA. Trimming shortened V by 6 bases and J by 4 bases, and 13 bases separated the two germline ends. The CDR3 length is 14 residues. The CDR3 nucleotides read TGTGCCAGCAGTCCATCTCTAGCGTACAATGAGCAGTTCTTC. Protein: CASSPSLAYNEQFF.

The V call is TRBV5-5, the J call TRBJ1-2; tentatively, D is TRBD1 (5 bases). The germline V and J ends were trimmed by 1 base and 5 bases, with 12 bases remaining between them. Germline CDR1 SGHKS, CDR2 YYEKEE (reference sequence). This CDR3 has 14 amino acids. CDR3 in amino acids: CASSLLRDSYGYTF. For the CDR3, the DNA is TGTGCCAGCAGCTTGCTCAGGGATTCATATGGCTACACCTTC.